Detailed here is one T cell receptor beta chain. What it binds is not known. This CDR3 region has 14 residues. Germline values: CDR1 MRHNA, CDR2 SNTAGT. The germline V and J ends were trimmed by 0 bases and 8 bases, with 11 bases remaining between them. This specimen comes from a study of blood T cells in healthy people across ages. Overall study findings and caveats: Per million T cells, TCR beta diversity dropped roughly linearly as age increased.

A sample-barcoded 5' primer and a J-beta primer mix were used in a second PCR of roughly 7 to 11 cycles. TCRdb called the 5' RACE reads again in MiXCR, with one record for every CDR3 protein. The sample lists roughly 1,100,000 distinct CDR3 sequences, 20% to 25% occurring once. The data were also submitted as part of a second study, on T cells of mothers and their children. That report notes: Slightly higher but non-significant overlap marked related mother-child pairs versus unrelated pairs.

This sequence originates from a girl aged 2-10 years in good health. Sequenced material: blood. The rearrangement joins TRBV6-4 to TRBJ2-1, with D maybe TRBD1 (5 bases). CDR3 coding DNA: TGTGCCAGCAGTGACTCGGACACGTTGGATGAGCAGTTCTTC. This codes for CASSDSDTLDEQFF.